The 25 T cell receptor beta chains below all came from one sample that was sequenced in a study of control samples from healthy donors and cancer patients. This table comes from immunoSEQ multiplex PCR, and its TCRdb copy is limited to in-frame clones, with some not included. The sample has 150,000 to 200,000 clones; around 94% are singletons. Material for sequencing was blood. These receptor sequences come from a woman aged 18-35 years in good health.

This chain uses TRBV10-2 with TRBJ2-1; D ambiguous. The V end lost 6 bases, the J end lost 6 bases, and 9 bases lay between the germline ends. This CDR3 is 12 amino acids long. Per the germline V gene, CDR1 is WSHSY and CDR2 is SAAADI. The CDR3 region is CASRARTNEQFF. The CDR3 DNA reads TGCGCCAGCAGGGCCAGAACCAATGAGCAGTTCTTC.

V is TRBV2 and J is TRBJ1-2, with D perhaps matching TRBD1 (5 bases). Trimming left V 10 bases short and J 0 bases short, with 15 bases between. Germline CDR1 SNHLY, CDR2 FYNNEI. CDR3 length equals 14 residues. This chain's CDR3 is CATTTGDANYGYTF. For the CDR3, the DNA is TGTGCCACCACGACTGGGGACGCTAACTATGGCTACACCTTC.

The rearrangement uses TRBV28 and TRBJ1-3, with D possibly matching TRBD1 (5 bases). This CDR3 comprises 16 residues. Germline V gives CDR1 MDHEN, CDR2 SYDVKM. Trimming cost V 5 bases and J 2 bases, with 16 bases left between them. The CDR3 region is CASSTPGLQAGNTIYF. CDR3 DNA: TGTGCCAGCAGTACCCCGGGACTCCAGGCTGGAAACACCATATATTTT.

With regard to this clone: A junction boundary mismatches the germline segment, possibly from a read error. In DNA, the CDR3 is TGTGCCAGCAGCCCAGGAAACAACCCCGGGACTAGCACCTTGAACTTC. It codes for CASSPGNNPGTSTLNF. This sequence joins TRBV4-2 and TRBJ2-7, with 9 bases matching TRBD2. Germline CDR1 reads LGHNA; CDR2 reads YNFKEQ. The CDR3 is 16 residues long.

The chain links TRBV6-5 to TRBJ2-7, with D tentatively TRBD2 (6 bases). The V gene's germline CDR1 is MNHEY and CDR2 SVGAGI. The CDR3 has 12 amino acids. The germline V and J ends were trimmed by 7 bases and 7 bases, with 14 bases remaining between them. The CDR3 loop is CASTTAGREQYF. In nucleotides, the CDR3 is TGTGCCAGCACCACGGCAGGGAGGGAGCAGTACTTC.

The CDR3 bases are TGTGCCAGTAGTGGAGGGAACACTGAAGCTTTCTTT. This encodes CASSGGNTEAFF. The genes are TRBV19 and TRBJ1-1; unclear D gene. There are 12 residues in the CDR3. CDR1 LNHDA and CDR2 SQIVND come from the germline V gene (reference sequence). V was cut by 5 bases and J by 1 base, with 5 bases left in between.

This chain connects TRBV28 to TRBJ1-3, with unresolved D. V lost 0 bases and J lost 4, with 10 bases in between. Germline CDR1 and CDR2: MDHEN and SYDVKM. The CDR3 covers 15 residues. CDR3 protein: CASSLWSGSGNTIYF. The DNA for the CDR3 is TGTGCCAGCAGTTTATGGTCAGGATCCGGAAACACCATATATTTT.

This sequence joins TRBV11-2 and TRBJ2-7; D is ambiguous. V lost 5 bases to trimming and J lost 3 bases, with 20 bases between them. In germline, CDR1 is SGHAT, CDR2 FQNNGV. This CDR3 is built from 16 residues. For the CDR3, the DNA is TGTGCCAGCAGCCTCGATGGCGGCAGCGTGCGCTACGAGCAGTACTTC. It specifies CASSLDGGSVRYEQYF.

This clone has just one count. The chain combines TRBV5-1 with TRBJ2-1, with 8 bases identical to TRBD2. The V segment lost 0 bases and the J segment 9 bases; nucleotides outside the gene matches: 5. The CDR3 extends over 14 amino acids. The germline gives CDR1 SGHRS, CDR2 YFSETQ. The CDR3 DNA reads as TGCGCCAGCAGCTTGGCGAGCGGGAGTTTTGAGCAGTTCTTC. Protein sequence: CASSLASGSFEQFF.

The J gene is TRBJ1-4, the V gene TRBV9; the D is unclear. The CDR3 totals 13 residues. Between the trimmed V and J ends, which lost 0 bases and 8 bases, there was a span of 8 bases. Germline V gene sequence: CDR1 SGDLS, CDR2 YYNGEE. CDR3 nucleotides: TGTGCCAGCAGCGTAGGGGTGGGAGAAAAACTGTTTTTT. Translation: CASSVGVGEKLFF.

The chain has TRBV7-2 and TRBJ1-5; tentatively, D is TRBD1 (5 bases). Germline assignment: CDR1 SGHTA and CDR2 FQGNSA. The CDR3 contains 15 residues. V lost 2 bases to trimming and J lost 0 bases, with 8 bases between them. Here the CDR3 reads CASSLQGPSNQPQHF. CDR3 DNA sequence: TGTGCCAGCAGCTTACAGGGCCCTAGCAATCAGCCCCAGCATTTT.

The J gene is TRBJ1-6, the V gene TRBV21-1; TRBD1 is taken as the D call from the table, unchecked against the DNA. TRBV21-1 is flagged as a pseudogene. This CDR3 is built from 19 residues. The CDR3 nucleotides are TGTGCCAGCAGCAAAGCTTCCTACAGGACCAGCTCCTATAATTCACCCCTCCACTTT. Residues: CASSKASYRTSSYNSPLHF.

This chain uses TRBV12-3 or TRBV12-4 with TRBJ1-1; D is uncertain. The CDR3 is made up of 12 amino acids. Trimming took off 2 bases at V and 6 bases at J, with 7 bases between the two ends. The CDR3 loop reads CASSLWLSEAFF. The CDR3 DNA reads TGTGCCAGCAGTTTATGGTTGTCTGAAGCTTTCTTT.

The rearrangement uses TRBV11-2 and TRBJ2-1; D is possibly TRBD2 (7 bases). Germline V gives CDR1 SGHAT, CDR2 FQNNGV. Trimming left V 2 bases short and J 5 bases short, with 13 bases between. The CDR3 is 15 residues long. CDR3 coding DNA: TGTGCCAGCAGCTTACGGGGGGCCCTCGACAATGAGCAGTTCTTC. It codes for CASSLRGALDNEQFF. Using reference TRBV11-2 and TRBJ2-1 for the parts outside the CDR3, the full variable domain is EAGVAQSPRYKIIEKRQSVAFWCNPISGHATLYWYQQILGQGPKLLIQFQNNGVVDDSQLPKDRFSAERLKGVDSTLKIQPAKLEDSAVYLCASSLRGALDNEQFFGPGTRLTVL.

The table lists this clone with a few counts. The rearrangement links TRBV4-1 to TRBJ1-3; the D gene is possibly TRBD1 (5 bases). CDR3 length: 19 residues. Trimming stripped 0 bases from V and 0 bases from J, with 18 bases between. In germline, CDR1 is MGHRA, CDR2 YSYEKL. The CDR3 bases are TGCGCCAGCAGCCAAGATAGGGCCCCCGGGACGGCCTCTGGAAACACCATATATTTT. Its protein product is CASSQDRAPGTASGNTIYF.

The CDR3 nucleotides read TGCGCCAGCAGTGGAGGGGACTCTGGAAACACCATATATTTT. It codes for CASSGGDSGNTIYF. V gene TRBV10-2 combines with J gene TRBJ1-3; weak D call: TRBD1 (5 bases). Germline V gene data show CDR1 as WSHSY and CDR2 as SAAADI. Trimming shortened V by 4 bases and J by 0 bases, and 7 bases separated the two germline ends. The CDR3 is made up of 14 amino acids.

V gene TRBV12-3 or TRBV12-4 combines with J gene TRBJ1-2; D call uncertain. Trimming pared 6 bases from V and 8 bases from J, leaving 16 bases between. CDR3 length equals 13 residues. The CDR3 protein is CASSRSGPRGYTF. The CDR3, as DNA: TGTGCCAGCAGCCGCTCCGGGCCACGAGGCTACACCTTC.

The rearrangement links TRBV24-1 to TRBJ1-2, with D tentatively TRBD1 (6 bases). CDR3 length: 16 amino acids. In germline, CDR1 is KGHDR, CDR2 SFDVKD. Trimming pared 2 bases from V and 5 bases from J, leaving 17 bases between. The CDR3 DNA reads as TGTGCCACCAGTGATTCCCGGACGGCAAGGGGGTATGGCTACACCTTC. Protein: CATSDSRTARGYGYTF.

This chain uses TRBV15 with TRBJ1-1; D is unresolved. Germline values: CDR1 LNHNV, CDR2 YYDKDF (reference sequence). Trimming took off 0 bases at V and 1 base at J, with 9 bases between the two ends. The CDR3 covers 15 residues. Here the CDR3 reads CATSREKVSNTEAFF. CDR3 DNA sequence: TGTGCCACCAGCAGAGAAAAAGTCTCGAACACTGAAGCTTTCTTT.

This chain links TRBV7-2 with TRBJ2-7; D could derive from TRBD1 or TRBD2 (6 bases each). The V end was cut by 5 bases, the J end by 7 bases, with 21 bases between. Germline V CDR1 and CDR2: SGHTA, FQGNSA. This CDR3 is built from 15 residues. CDR3 sequence: CASSPRAIRGGEQYF. CDR3 DNA: TGTGCCAGCAGCCCTCGGGCCATCAGGGGAGGAGAGCAGTACTTC.

The chain links TRBV6-5 to TRBJ1-1, with 10 bases lining up with TRBD1. Unmatched junction bases numbered 10, after V lost 1 base and J lost 8 bases. The CDR3 is 16 amino acids. In germline, CDR1 is MNHEY, CDR2 SVGAGI. CDR3 in amino acids: CASSYFFDRGQIEAFF. The CDR3 DNA reads TGTGCCAGCAGTTACTTCTTCGACAGGGGGCAAATAGAAGCTTTCTTT.

The chain employs TRBV6-5 and TRBJ2-2, with 7 bases matching TRBD2. V lost 8 bases, J lost 9 bases, and 6 bases stayed unmatched. Germline CDR1 MNHEY, CDR2 SVGAGI. The CDR3 loop spans 12 amino acids. As DNA, the CDR3 is TGTGCCAGCGGGGGAGGGGCGAGGGAGCTGTTTTTT. This gives the protein CASGGGARELFF.

The chain links TRBV28 to TRBJ1-2; no definite D call. Between the trimmed V and J ends, which lost 3 bases and 4 bases, there was a span of 15 bases. This CDR3 spans 15 amino acids. Germline V gene data show CDR1 as MDHEN and CDR2 as SYDVKM. DNA for the CDR3: TGTGCCAGCAGTTTCCCCGCGAAACAGATCTATGGCTACACCTTC. As protein: CASSFPAKQIYGYTF.

The J gene is TRBJ1-5, the V gene TRBV7-6; D is unclear. Trimming removed 3 bases at V and 0 bases at J, with 6 bases between. This CDR3 is 14 amino acids long. Germline V gene sequence: CDR1 SGHVS, CDR2 FNYEAQ. The CDR3 DNA reads TGTGCCAGCAGCTTGGGAGTTAGCAATCAGCCCCAGCATTTT. Protein product: CASSLGVSNQPQHF.

V is TRBV6-5 and J is TRBJ1-4, with 7 bases identical to TRBD1. CDR1 and CDR2 from the germline V gene are MNHEY and SVGAGI. The CDR3 runs to 16 residues. After removal of 1 base from V and 5 bases from J, the junction contained 7 bases not matched to a gene. Written as DNA, the CDR3 is TGTGCCAGCAGTTACTGGACAGGCCCGCACAATGAAAAACTGTTTTTT. It yields the protein CASSYWTGPHNEKLFF.